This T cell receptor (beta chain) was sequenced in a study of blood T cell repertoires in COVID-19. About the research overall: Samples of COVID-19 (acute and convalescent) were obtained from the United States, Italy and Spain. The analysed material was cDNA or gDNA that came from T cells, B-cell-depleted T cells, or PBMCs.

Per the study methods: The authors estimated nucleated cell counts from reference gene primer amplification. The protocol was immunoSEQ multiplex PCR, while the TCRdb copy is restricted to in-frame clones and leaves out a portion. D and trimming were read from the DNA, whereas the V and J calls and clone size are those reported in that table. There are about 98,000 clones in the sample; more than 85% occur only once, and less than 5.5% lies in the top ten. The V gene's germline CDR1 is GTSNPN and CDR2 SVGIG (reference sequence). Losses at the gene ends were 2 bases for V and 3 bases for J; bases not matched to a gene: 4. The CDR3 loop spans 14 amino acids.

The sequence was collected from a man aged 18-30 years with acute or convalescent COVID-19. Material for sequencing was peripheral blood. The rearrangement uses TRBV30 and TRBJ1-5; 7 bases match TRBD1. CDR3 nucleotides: TGTGCCTGGAGTATGACAGGGCCCAATCAGCCCCAGCATTTT. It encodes CAWSMTGPNQPQHF.